This T cell receptor (beta chain) stems from a study of T cell responses to AZD1222 COVID-19 vaccine. Study results and limitations: Just five to seven AZD1222 recipients tested seropositive at baseline. Unmutated variant regions are reportedly the target of nearly half of TCRs that are spike-specific.

Clones were read by immunoSEQ multiplex PCR, and TCRdb kept only the in-frame ones, dropping some. Of about 140,000 clones listed, more than 80% are singletons. Notes on this clone: The target antigen is unknown.

Germline V gene data show CDR1 as GTSNPN and CDR2 as SVGIG (reference sequence). CDR3 length: 15 amino acids. V was cut by 0 bases and J by 5 bases, with 13 bases left in between. The chain couples TRBV30 to TRBJ2-2; D is tentatively TRBD1 or TRBD2 (5 bases each). The origin of this receptor is an adult in good health. Sequenced material: peripheral blood, taken on day 0 of AZD1222 vaccination. This CDR3 is CAWSVRGVGTGELFF. CDR3 sequence (DNA): TGTGCCTGGAGTGTACGAGGGGTTGGAACCGGGGAGCTGTTTTTT.